This T cell receptor (beta chain) was recorded in a study of blood T cell repertoires in COVID-19. Germline V gene sequence: CDR1 SQVTM, CDR2 ANQGSEA. The CDR3 runs to 17 residues. Trimming took 6 bases from V and 1 from J; bases not matched to a gene: 15. TCRdb keeps only in-frame clones here, not all; method: immunoSEQ multiplex PCR. The data hold a few hundred thousand clones, with approximately 83% observed a single time. The rearrangement links TRBV29-1 to TRBJ1-2; 9 nucleotides match TRBD1. This TCR was sampled from a man aged 25 to 45 who had recovered from COVID-19. The sequenced sample was PBMCs or T cells enriched from blood (not recorded which). The CDR3 DNA sequence: TGCAGCGTCCTGGAATCGGGACAGGGAAGGTTTAACTATGGCTACACCTTC. As protein: CSVLESGQGRFNYGYTF.